One sample yielded the 14 T cell receptor beta chains listed below, sequenced in a study of radiation and T cells in renal cell carcinoma. The protocol was immunoSEQ multiplex PCR, while the TCRdb copy is restricted to in-frame clones and leaves out a portion. The data contain roughly 160,000 clones, around 89% of them singletons. Time point given: blood 4 weeks post-SBRT, at nephrectomy. Stated treatment: 15 Gy SBRT to primary tumor, nephrectomy 4 weeks later. This specimen consisted of blood, obtained from a patient whose treatment included radiotherapy and nephrectomy. These receptors were obtained from a woman aged 45-65 years with renal cell carcinoma.

The chain carries TRBV5-1 and TRBJ1-1; D uncertain. Germline CDR1 reads SGHRS; CDR2 reads YFSETQ. The CDR3 totals 13 residues. The V end lost 1 base, the J end lost 2 bases, and 6 bases lay between the germline ends. The CDR3 DNA reads TGCGCCAGCAGCTTGTTCGGAAACACTGAAGCTTTCTTT. Encoded protein: CASSLFGNTEAFF.

This chain joins TRBV6-1 and TRBJ2-5; 7 bases match TRBD1. The CDR3 covers 13 residues. Germline V CDR1 and CDR2: MNHNS, SASEGT. V lost 7 bases to trimming and J lost 1 base; unmatched junction nucleotides: 3. The CDR3 DNA is TGTGCCAGCAACTGGGACAGCCAAGAGACCCAGTACTTC. The encoded protein is CASNWDSQETQYF.

V and J are TRBV2 and TRBJ2-7; no definite D call. Germline CDR1 SNHLY, CDR2 FYNNEI. This CDR3 region has 14 residues. Trimming removed 11 bases at V and 2 bases at J, with 19 bases between. The DNA of the CDR3 is TGTGCCTCTCAAAGGGTAGGATCAGCCTACGAGCAGTACTTC. Its protein product is CASQRVGSAYEQYF.

The V gene is TRBV6-5, the J gene TRBJ1-1, with TRBD1 matching over 9 bases. The V gene's germline CDR1 is MNHEY and CDR2 SVGAGI. The CDR3 contains 15 residues. V lost 4 bases and J lost 5; bases outside the gene matches: 8. CDR3 coding DNA: TGTGCCAGCAGTTTCAACAGGGGGCACGTTACTGAAGCTTTCTTT. Translated, it gives CASSFNRGHVTEAFF.

The rearrangement joins TRBV2 to TRBJ2-7; unclear D gene. V lost 3 bases and J 0 bases, leaving 9 bases between the germline ends. The CDR3 is 14 residues long. Germline V gene data show CDR1 as SNHLY and CDR2 as FYNNEI. The CDR3 sequence: CASSEPRSSYEQYF. Here the CDR3 DNA reads TGTGCCAGCAGTGAGCCAAGGAGCTCCTACGAGCAGTACTTC.

The CDR3 loop reads CSVEASPQGARATNEKLFF. The CDR3 DNA is TGCAGCGTTGAAGCCTCGCCACAGGGGGCGAGGGCAACTAATGAAAAACTGTTTTTT. The genes are TRBV29-1 and TRBJ1-4; TRBD1 matches at 9 bases. Germline V gives CDR1 SQVTM, CDR2 ANQGSEA. The V segment lost 1 base and the J segment 0 bases; nucleotides outside the gene matches: 12. The CDR3 contains 19 residues.

The rearrangement joins TRBV6-5 to TRBJ1-2, with a weak D call TRBD1 (6 bases). The CDR3 loop spans 16 amino acids. Germline V CDR1 and CDR2: MNHEY, SVGAGI. The germline V and J ends were trimmed by 3 bases and 4 bases, with 18 bases remaining between them. CDR3 DNA: TGTGCCAGCAGTTATGGCCGACAGGAGGCGCTCTATGGCTACACCTTC. Translation gives CASSYGRQEALYGYTF.

The chain is built from TRBV7-6 and TRBJ2-2; 7 bases map to TRBD2. The CDR3 is 15 amino acids. Germline CDR1 reads SGHVS; CDR2 reads FNYEAQ. Trimming cost V 4 bases and J 3 bases; bases outside gene matches: 5. The DNA of the CDR3 is TGTGCCAGCAGCTCCGGACGGGGGGACACCGGGGAGCTGTTTTTT. This translates into CASSSGRGDTGELFF. Combining the CDR3 with reference TRBV7-6 and TRBJ2-2 gives the whole variable domain GAGVSQSPRYKVTKRGQDVALRCDPISGHVSLYWYRQALGQGPEFLTYFNYEAQQDKSGLPNDRFSAERPEGSISTLTIQRTEQRDSAMYRCASSSGRGDTGELFFGEGSRLTVL.

The rearrangement links TRBV4-3 to TRBJ2-1, with D tentatively TRBD2 (5 bases). Trimming took 2 bases from V and 7 from J, leaving 12 bases between them. The CDR3 spans 14 residues. Germline lookup yields CDR1 LGHNA and CDR2 YSLEER. Here the CDR3 DNA reads TGCGCCAGCAGCCAACTTCCACGGGGTAATGAGCAGTTCTTC. It codes for CASSQLPRGNEQFF.

The chain couples TRBV6-5 to TRBJ1-6; no clear D. The CDR3 extends over 12 amino acids. Germline V gene lookup returns CDR1 MNHEY and CDR2 SVGAGI. Trimming pared 0 bases from V and 13 bases from J, leaving 7 bases between. This CDR3 reads CASSYSSGPLHF. CDR3 DNA sequence: TGTGCCAGCAGTTACTCAAGCGGGCCCCTCCACTTT.

A single count supports this clone. V gene TRBV9 combines with J gene TRBJ1-5; the D gene is possibly TRBD1 (5 bases). V was trimmed by 0 bases and J by 4 bases, leaving 11 bases between them. CDR3 length: 15 residues. Germline CDR1 is SGDLS and CDR2 is YYNGEE. CDR3 amino acids: CASSVGGAGNQPQHF. The DNA for the CDR3 is TGTGCCAGCAGCGTAGGAGGGGCGGGGAATCAGCCCCAGCATTTT.

The chain recombines TRBV9 with TRBJ1-6; D not certain. Trimming took off 2 bases at V and 4 bases at J, with 7 bases between the two ends. Germline V gives CDR1 SGDLS, CDR2 YYNGEE. This CDR3 has 14 amino acids. The CDR3: CASSVWEYNSPLHF. CDR3 DNA: TGTGCCAGCAGCGTCTGGGAATATAATTCACCCCTCCACTTT.

This chain connects TRBV5-4 to TRBJ2-3; 7 nucleotides align to TRBD2. V was pared by 3 bases and J by 1 base, with 14 bases of the junction left unmatched. Germline V gene sequence: CDR1 SGHNT, CDR2 YYREEE (reference sequence). This CDR3 spans 18 amino acids. The CDR3 region is CASSSGRGERGRTDTQYF. As DNA, the CDR3 is TGTGCCAGCAGCTCCGGGAGAGGGGAGCGGGGACGCACAGATACGCAGTATTTT.

V usage is TRBV10-3 and J usage is TRBJ2-7, with 7 bases matching TRBD1. The CDR3 contains 16 residues. With V trimmed by 7 bases and J by 5 bases, 17 bases remained unmatched. CDR1 ENHRY and CDR2 SYGVKD come from the germline V gene. The DNA of the CDR3 is TGTGCCATCAACAGAGCGCCGGGACAGTTTTTTGACGAGCAGTACTTC. Encoded protein: CAINRAPGQFFDEQYF.